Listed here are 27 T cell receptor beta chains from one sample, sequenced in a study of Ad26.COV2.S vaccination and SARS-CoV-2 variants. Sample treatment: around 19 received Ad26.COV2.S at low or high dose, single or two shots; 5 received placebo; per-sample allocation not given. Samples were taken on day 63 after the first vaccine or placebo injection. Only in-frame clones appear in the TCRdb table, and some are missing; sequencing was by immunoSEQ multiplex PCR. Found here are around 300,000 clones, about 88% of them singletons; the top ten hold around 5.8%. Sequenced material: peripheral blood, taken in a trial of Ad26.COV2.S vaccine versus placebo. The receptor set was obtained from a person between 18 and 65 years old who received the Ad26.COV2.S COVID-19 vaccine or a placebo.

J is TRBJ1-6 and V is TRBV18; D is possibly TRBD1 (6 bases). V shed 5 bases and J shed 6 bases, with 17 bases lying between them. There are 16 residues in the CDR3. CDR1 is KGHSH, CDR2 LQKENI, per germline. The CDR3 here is CASSGTRTVGNSPLHF. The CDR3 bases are TGTGCCAGCTCAGGAACAAGGACAGTCGGTAATTCACCCCTCCACTTT.

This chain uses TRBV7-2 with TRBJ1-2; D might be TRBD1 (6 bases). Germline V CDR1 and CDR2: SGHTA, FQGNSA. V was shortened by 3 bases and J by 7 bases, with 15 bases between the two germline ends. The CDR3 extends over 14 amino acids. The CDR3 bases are TGTGCCAGCAGCTTCGGGACAACGGAGGGTGGCTACACCTTC. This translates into CASSFGTTEGGYTF.

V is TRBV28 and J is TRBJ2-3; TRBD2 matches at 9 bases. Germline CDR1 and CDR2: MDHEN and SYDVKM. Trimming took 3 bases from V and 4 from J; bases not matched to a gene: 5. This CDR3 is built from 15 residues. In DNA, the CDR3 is TGTGCCAGCAGTTTGCTAGCGGGGAGGCCAGATACGCAGTATTTT. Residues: CASSLLAGRPDTQYF. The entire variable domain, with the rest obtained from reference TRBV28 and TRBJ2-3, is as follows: DVKVTQSSRYLVKRTGEKVFLECVQDMDHENMFWYRQDPGLGLRLIYFSYDVKMKEKGDIPEGYSVSREKKERFSLILESASTNQTSMYLCASSLLAGRPDTQYFGPGTRLTVL.

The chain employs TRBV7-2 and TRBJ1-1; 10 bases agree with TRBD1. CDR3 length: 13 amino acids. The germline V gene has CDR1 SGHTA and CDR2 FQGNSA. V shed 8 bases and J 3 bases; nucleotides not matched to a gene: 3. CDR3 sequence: CASDRGLDTEAFF. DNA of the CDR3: TGTGCCAGCGACAGGGGGCTCGACACTGAAGCTTTCTTT.

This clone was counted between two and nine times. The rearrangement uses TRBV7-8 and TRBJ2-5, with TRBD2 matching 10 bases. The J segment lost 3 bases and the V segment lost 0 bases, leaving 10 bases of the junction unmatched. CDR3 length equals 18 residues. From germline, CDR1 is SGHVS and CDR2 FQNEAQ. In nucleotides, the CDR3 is TGTGCCAGCAGCTTAGCTATAAAAGCGGGGGGGCCGGAAGAGACCCAGTACTTC. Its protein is CASSLAIKAGGPEETQYF.

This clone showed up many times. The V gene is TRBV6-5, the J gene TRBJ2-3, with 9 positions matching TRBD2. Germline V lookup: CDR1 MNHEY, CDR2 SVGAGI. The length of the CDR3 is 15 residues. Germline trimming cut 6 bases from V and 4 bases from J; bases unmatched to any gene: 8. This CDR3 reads CASRRAGGLADTQYF. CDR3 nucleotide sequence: TGTGCCAGCAGGCGGGCGGGAGGGTTGGCAGATACGCAGTATTTT.

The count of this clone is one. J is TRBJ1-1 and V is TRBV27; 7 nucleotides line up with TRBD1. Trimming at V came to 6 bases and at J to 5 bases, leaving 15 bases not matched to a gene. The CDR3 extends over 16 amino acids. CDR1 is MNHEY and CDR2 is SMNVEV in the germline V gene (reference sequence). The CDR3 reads CASSRAVRGLGTEAFF. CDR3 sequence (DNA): TGTGCCAGCAGCCGCGCGGTGAGGGGGCTTGGGACTGAAGCTTTCTTT.

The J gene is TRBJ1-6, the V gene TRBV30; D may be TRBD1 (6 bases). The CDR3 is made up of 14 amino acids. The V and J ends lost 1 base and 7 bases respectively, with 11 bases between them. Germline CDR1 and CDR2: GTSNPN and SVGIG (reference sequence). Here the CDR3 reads CAWSARDKNSPLHF. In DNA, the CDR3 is TGTGCCTGGAGTGCACGGGACAAGAATTCACCCCTCCACTTT.

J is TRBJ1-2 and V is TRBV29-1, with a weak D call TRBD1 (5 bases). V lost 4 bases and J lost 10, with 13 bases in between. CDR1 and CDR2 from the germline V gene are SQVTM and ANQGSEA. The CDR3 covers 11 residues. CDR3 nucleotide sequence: TGCAGCGTTGCCTCCAGGGCCGACTACACCTTC. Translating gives CSVASRADYTF.

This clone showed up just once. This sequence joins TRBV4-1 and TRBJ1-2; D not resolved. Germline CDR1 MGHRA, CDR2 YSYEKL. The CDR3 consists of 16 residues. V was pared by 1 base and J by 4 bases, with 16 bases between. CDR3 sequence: CASSQALDGGFYGYTF. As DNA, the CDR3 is TGCGCCAGCAGCCAAGCCCTAGATGGCGGGTTCTATGGCTACACCTTC.

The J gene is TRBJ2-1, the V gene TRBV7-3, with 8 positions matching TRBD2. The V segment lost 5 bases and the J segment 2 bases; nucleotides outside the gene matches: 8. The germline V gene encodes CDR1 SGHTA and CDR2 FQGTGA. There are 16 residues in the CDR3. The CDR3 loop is CASSPPGGRPYNEQFF. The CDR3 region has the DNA TGTGCCAGCAGCCCCCCGGGGGGGCGGCCCTACAATGAGCAGTTCTTC.

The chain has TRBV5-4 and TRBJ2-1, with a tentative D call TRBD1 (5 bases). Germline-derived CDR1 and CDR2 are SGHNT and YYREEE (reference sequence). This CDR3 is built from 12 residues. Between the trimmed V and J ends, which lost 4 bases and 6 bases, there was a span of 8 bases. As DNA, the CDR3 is TGTGCCAGCAGCCTAGGGGTCAATGAGCAGTTCTTC. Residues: CASSLGVNEQFF. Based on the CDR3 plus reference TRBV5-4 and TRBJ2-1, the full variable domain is ETGVTQSPTHLIKTRGQQVTLRCSSQSGHNTVSWYQQALGQGPQFIFQYYREEENGRGNFPPRFSGLQFPNYSSELNVNALELDDSALYLCASSLGVNEQFFGPGTRLTVL.

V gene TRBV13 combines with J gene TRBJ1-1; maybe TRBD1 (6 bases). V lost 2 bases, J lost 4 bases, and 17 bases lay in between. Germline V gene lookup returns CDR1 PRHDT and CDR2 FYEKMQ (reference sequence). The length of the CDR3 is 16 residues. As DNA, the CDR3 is TGTGCCAGCAGCTTAATCGGGACATCTCGGGGCACTGAAGCTTTCTTT. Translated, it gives CASSLIGTSRGTEAFF.

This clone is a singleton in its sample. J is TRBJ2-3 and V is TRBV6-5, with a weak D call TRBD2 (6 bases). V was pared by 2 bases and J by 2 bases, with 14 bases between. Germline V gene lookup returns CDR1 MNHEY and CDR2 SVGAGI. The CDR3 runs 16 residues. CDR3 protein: CASSYNQGGTTDTQYF. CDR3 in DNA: TGTGCCAGCAGTTACAACCAAGGAGGGACCACAGATACGCAGTATTTT.

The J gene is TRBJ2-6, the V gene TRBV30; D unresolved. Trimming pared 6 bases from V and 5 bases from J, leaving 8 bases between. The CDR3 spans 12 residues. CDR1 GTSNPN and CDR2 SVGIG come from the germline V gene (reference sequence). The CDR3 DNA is TGTGCCTGTGCCCGTTGGGCCAACGTCCTGACTTTC. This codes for CACARWANVLTF. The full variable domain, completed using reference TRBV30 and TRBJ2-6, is SQTIHQWPATLVQPVGSPLSLECTVEGTSNPNLYWYRQAAGRGLQLLFYSVGIGQISSEVPQNLSASRPQDRQFILSSKKLLLSDSGFYLCACARWANVLTFGAGSRLTVL.

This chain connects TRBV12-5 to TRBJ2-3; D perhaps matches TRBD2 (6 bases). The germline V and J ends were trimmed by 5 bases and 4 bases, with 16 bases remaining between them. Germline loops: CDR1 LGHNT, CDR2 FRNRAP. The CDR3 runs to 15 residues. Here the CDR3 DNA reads TGTGCTAGTGGTCCCTCACTAGCTAGGTCAGATACGCAGTATTTT. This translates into CASGPSLARSDTQYF.

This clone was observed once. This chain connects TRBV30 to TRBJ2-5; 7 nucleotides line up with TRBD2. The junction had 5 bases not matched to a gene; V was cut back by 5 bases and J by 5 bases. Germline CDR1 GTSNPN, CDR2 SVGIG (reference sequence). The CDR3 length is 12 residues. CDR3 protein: CAWRDYEETQYF. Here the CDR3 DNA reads TGTGCCTGGCGGGACTACGAGGAGACCCAGTACTTC.

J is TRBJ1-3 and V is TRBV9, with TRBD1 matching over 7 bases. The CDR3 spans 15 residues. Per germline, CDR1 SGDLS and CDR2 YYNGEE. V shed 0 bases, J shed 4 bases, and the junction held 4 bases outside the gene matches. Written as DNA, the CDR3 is TGTGCCAGCAGCGTAGAGGGGGCAGGGGGAAACACCATATATTTT. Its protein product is CASSVEGAGGNTIYF.

CDR3 sequence reads: CASSVTVNYGYTF. DNA of the CDR3: TGTGCCAGCAGTGTCACAGTCAACTATGGCTACACCTTC. The rearrangement uses TRBV2 and TRBJ1-2; D not certain. Germline CDR1 and CDR2: SNHLY and FYNNEI. The CDR3 has 13 residues. V was pared by 4 bases and J by 2 bases, with 8 bases between.

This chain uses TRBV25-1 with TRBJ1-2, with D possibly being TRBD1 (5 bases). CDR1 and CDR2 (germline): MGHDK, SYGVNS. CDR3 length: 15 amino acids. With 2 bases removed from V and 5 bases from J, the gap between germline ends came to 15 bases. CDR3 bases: TGTGCCAGCAGTGAAGTACAAGGGGTAGAGTATGGCTACACCTTC. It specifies CASSEVQGVEYGYTF.

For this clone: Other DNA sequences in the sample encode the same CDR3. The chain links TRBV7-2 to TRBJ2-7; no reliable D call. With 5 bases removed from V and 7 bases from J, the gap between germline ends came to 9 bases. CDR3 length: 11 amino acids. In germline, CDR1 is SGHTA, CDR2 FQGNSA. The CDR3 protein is CASSLGREQYF. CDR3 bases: TGTGCCAGCAGCCTAGGGCGGGAGCAGTACTTC. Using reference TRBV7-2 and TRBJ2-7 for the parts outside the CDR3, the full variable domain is GAGVSQSPSNKVTEKGKDVELRCDPISGHTALYWYRQSLGQGLEFLIYFQGNSAPDKSGLPSDRFSAERTGGSVSTLTIQRTQQEDSAVYLCASSLGREQYFGPGTRLTVT.

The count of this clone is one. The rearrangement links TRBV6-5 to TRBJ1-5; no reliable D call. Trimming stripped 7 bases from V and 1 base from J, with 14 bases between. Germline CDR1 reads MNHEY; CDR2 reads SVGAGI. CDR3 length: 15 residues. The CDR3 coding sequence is TGTGCCAGCACCAAGGACGGACTGAGCAATCAGCCCCAGCATTTT. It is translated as CASTKDGLSNQPQHF.

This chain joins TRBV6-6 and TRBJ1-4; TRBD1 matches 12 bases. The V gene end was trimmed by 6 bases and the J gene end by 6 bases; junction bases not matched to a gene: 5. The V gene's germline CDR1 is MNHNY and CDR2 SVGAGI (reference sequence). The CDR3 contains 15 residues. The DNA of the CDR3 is TGTGCCAGCAGCCGGGACAGGGGGCTAGATGAAAAACTGTTTTTT. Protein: CASSRDRGLDEKLFF.

The chain's CDR3 is CASSQLAGKPSYNEQFF. CDR3 sequence (DNA): TGCGCCAGCAGCCAACTAGCGGGGAAACCCTCCTACAATGAGCAGTTCTTC. This chain uses TRBV4-1 with TRBJ2-1; TRBD2 matches at 9 bases. Looked up from germline, CDR1 is MGHRA and CDR2 is YSYEKL. This CDR3 has 17 amino acids. V shed 2 bases and J 0 bases; nucleotides not matched to a gene: 5.

The CDR3 here is CASSLKEQLFF. The DNA of the CDR3 is TGTGCCAGCAGCTTGAAGGAACAACTGTTTTTT. V and J are TRBV7-2 and TRBJ1-4, with D hard to call. The CDR3 runs to 11 residues. Trimming removed 3 bases at V and 12 bases at J, with 8 bases between. The germline V gene has CDR1 SGHTA and CDR2 FQGNSA.

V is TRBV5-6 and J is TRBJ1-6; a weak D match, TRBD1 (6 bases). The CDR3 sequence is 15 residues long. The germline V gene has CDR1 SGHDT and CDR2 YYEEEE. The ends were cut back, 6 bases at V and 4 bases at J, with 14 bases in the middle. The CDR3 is CASTFPGAYNSPLHF. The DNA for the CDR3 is TGTGCCAGCACCTTCCCAGGGGCTTATAATTCACCCCTCCACTTT.

The CDR3 region has the DNA TGTGCCAGCAGTGTTAGACAGAATTCTGAAGCTTTCTTT. Translation: CASSVRQNSEAFF. The chain recombines TRBV6-4 with TRBJ1-1, with D possibly matching TRBD1 (5 bases). There are 13 residues in the CDR3. V was trimmed by 4 bases and J by 6 bases, leaving 12 bases between them. Germline V CDR1 and CDR2: MRHNA, SNTAGT.